These 23 T cell receptor beta chains share one sample of origin, sequenced in a study of blood T cell repertoires in COVID-19. TCRdb's table, derived via immunoSEQ multiplex PCR, lists solely in-frame clones and lacks some. The data show hundreds of thousands of clones, approximately 91% seen once. The sequenced material came from PBMCs or T cells enriched from blood (not recorded which). These receptor sequences come from a woman aged 40-49 years who had recovered from COVID-19.

The chain joins TRBV4-2 to TRBJ2-7; weak D call: TRBD2 (5 bases). The CDR3 covers 17 residues. V was trimmed by 1 base and J by 3 bases, leaving 19 bases between them. CDR1 is LGHNA and CDR2 is YNFKEQ in the germline V gene. CDR3 in amino acids: CASSQGLGGRVDYEQYF. CDR3 nucleotide sequence: TGTGCCAGCAGCCAAGGGCTGGGTGGGAGAGTAGACTACGAGCAGTACTTC.

The J gene is TRBJ2-5, the V gene TRBV19; 15 nucleotides align to TRBD2. CDR1 LNHDA and CDR2 SQIVND come from the germline V gene (reference sequence). The trim removed 6 bases at V and 5 bases at J, leaving 10 bases unmatched. This CDR3 comprises 17 residues. The CDR3 loop is CASSVGTSGRSGETQYF. In DNA form, the CDR3 reads TGTGCCAGTAGCGTAGGGACTAGCGGGAGGTCCGGGGAGACCCAGTACTTC.

The table lists this clone with a count of one. The V and J genes are TRBV5-1 and TRBJ1-1; TRBD1 might be the D (6 bases). V was pared by 4 bases and J by 1 base, with 11 bases between. This CDR3 region has 14 residues. The germline V gene has CDR1 SGHRS and CDR2 YFSETQ. This chain's CDR3 is CASSPPTGNTEAFF. The DNA of the CDR3 is TGCGCCAGCAGCCCACCGACAGGGAACACTGAAGCTTTCTTT.

J is TRBJ2-7 and V is TRBV18; 9 nucleotides align to TRBD1. Germline V CDR1 and CDR2: KGHSH, LQKENI. The CDR3 is 14 amino acids. V dropped 3 bases and J dropped 1; count of bases not matched to a gene: 1. CDR3 sequence reads: CASSPDRGSYEQYF. CDR3 coding DNA: TGTGCCAGCTCACCGGACAGGGGTTCCTACGAGCAGTACTTC. Full variable domain (outside the CDR3, taken from reference TRBV18 and TRBJ2-7): NAGVMQNPRHLVRRRGQEARLRCSPMKGHSHVYWYRQLPEEGLKFMVYLQKENIIDESGMPKERFSAEFPKEGPSILRIQQVVRGDSAAYFCASSPDRGSYEQYFGPGTRLTVT.

CDR3 sequence reads: CSASRLAGLSGTDTQYF. The CDR3 coding sequence is TGCAGTGCTAGTAGGCTAGCGGGGCTCTCGGGCACAGATACGCAGTATTTT. The V call is TRBV20-1, the J call TRBJ2-3; TRBD2 matches at 9 bases. The V gene's germline CDR1 is DFQATT and CDR2 SNEGSKA (reference sequence). The CDR3 consists of 17 residues. V trimming: 3 bases; J trimming: 1 base; junction bases outside the gene matches: 11.

As to this clone: This sample includes further DNA sequences coding for the same CDR3. The DNA for the CDR3 is TGCGCCAGCAGCTTGGACGGGGGAGATACGCAGTATTTT. It yields the protein CASSLDGGDTQYF. The chain links TRBV5-1 to TRBJ2-3; the D gene is possibly TRBD2 (6 bases). Looked up from germline, CDR1 is SGHRS and CDR2 is YFSETQ. This CDR3 has 13 amino acids. With 0 bases removed from V and 5 bases from J, the gap between germline ends came to 7 bases.

The genes are TRBV11-2 and TRBJ1-6; perhaps TRBD1 as D (5 bases). The V end lost 2 bases, the J end lost 2 bases, and 10 bases lay between the germline ends. This CDR3 region has 16 residues. CDR1 is SGHAT and CDR2 is FQNNGV in the germline V gene. CDR3: CASSLIQGPYNSPLHF. The CDR3 DNA reads TGTGCCAGCAGCTTAATCCAGGGCCCCTATAATTCACCCCTCCACTTT.

The chain carries TRBV4-3 and TRBJ1-1, with D maybe TRBD1 (6 bases). CDR3 length: 15 amino acids. Germline V CDR1 and CDR2: LGHNA, YSLEER. The V and J ends lost 0 bases and 2 bases respectively, with 10 bases between them. The DNA of the CDR3 is TGCGCCAGCAGCCAAGAAACAGGGTTCAACACTGAAGCTTTCTTT. It yields the protein CASSQETGFNTEAFF.

The genes are TRBV30 and TRBJ1-6, with a weak D call TRBD1 (6 bases). The V gene's germline CDR1 is GTSNPN and CDR2 SVGIG (reference sequence). CDR3 length equals 13 residues. V gave up 3 bases and J gave up 10 bases, with 13 bases separating them. CDR3 sequence reads: CAWRGRGESPLHF. The CDR3 nucleotides read TGTGCCTGGAGGGGCAGGGGTGAATCACCCCTCCACTTT.

This rearrangement joins TRBV4-3 to TRBJ1-2; D unresolved. Looked up from germline, CDR1 is LGHNA and CDR2 is YSLEER. The CDR3 runs to 15 residues. V shed 1 base and J shed 3 bases, with 12 bases lying between them. CDR3 nucleotides: TGCGCCAGCAGCCAAGTACCCCCCCGCGACTATGGCTACACCTTC. It is translated as CASSQVPPRDYGYTF.

The chain employs TRBV24-1 and TRBJ2-1, with a possible D match to TRBD1 (5 bases). CDR3 length equals 15 residues. CDR1 and CDR2 (germline): KGHDR, SFDVKD. V lost 6 bases, J lost 6 bases, and 17 bases lay in between. The CDR3 protein is CATSSVRTQLNEQFF. The CDR3 DNA is TGTGCCACCAGTAGCGTAAGGACACAACTCAATGAGCAGTTCTTC.

This sequence joins TRBV27 and TRBJ1-2; possibly TRBD1 for D (6 bases). This CDR3 contains 13 residues. Germline V gene lookup returns CDR1 MNHEY and CDR2 SMNVEV (reference sequence). V was shortened by 5 bases and J by 2 bases, with 9 bases between the two germline ends. The CDR3: CASSGQSNYGYTF. CDR3 DNA sequence: TGTGCCAGCAGTGGACAGAGCAACTATGGCTACACCTTC.

This clone was recorded once. The chain uses TRBV5-1 and TRBJ2-1, with a weak D call TRBD2 (6 bases). V gave up 0 bases and J gave up 5 bases, with 9 bases separating them. The CDR3 extends over 14 amino acids. Germline V CDR1 and CDR2: SGHRS, YFSETQ. The CDR3 nucleotides read TGCGCCAGCAGCTTGGTGCGGGACGACAATGAGCAGTTCTTC. Translated: CASSLVRDDNEQFF. Combining the CDR3 with reference TRBV5-1 and TRBJ2-1 gives the whole variable domain KAGVTQTPRYLIKTRGQQVTLSCSPISGHRSVSWYQQTPGQGLQFLFEYFSETQRNKGNFPGRFSGRQFSNSRSEMNVSTLELGDSALYLCASSLVRDDNEQFFGPGTRLTVL.

About this clone: Distinct nucleotide sequences in the sample also encode this CDR3. The chain is built from TRBV30 and TRBJ1-3; 8 bases map to TRBD1. The CDR3 totals 13 residues. Germline CDR1 and CDR2: GTSNPN and SVGIG (reference sequence). Trimming at V came to 5 bases and at J to 2 bases, leaving 2 bases not matched to a gene. The CDR3 DNA sequence: TGTGCCTGGGACAGGGGCGCTGGAAACACCATATATTTT. Translating gives CAWDRGAGNTIYF.

In this sample, this clone turned up once. The V call is TRBV6-2 or TRBV6-3, the J call TRBJ1-4, with D unresolved. The V and J ends lost 0 bases and 5 bases respectively, with 10 bases between them. The CDR3 runs to 15 residues. Looked up from germline, CDR1 is MNHEY and CDR2 is SVGEGT. CDR3 sequence (DNA): TGTGCCAGCAGTTACTCCCGTTTTTCGAATGAAAAACTGTTTTTT. Amino acids: CASSYSRFSNEKLFF.

The rearrangement joins TRBV27 to TRBJ2-1; 10 bases line up with TRBD2. From germline, CDR1 is MNHEY and CDR2 SMNVEV (reference sequence). V was pared by 10 bases and J by 0 bases, with 6 bases of the junction left unmatched. The CDR3 totals 15 residues. The CDR3 DNA reads as TGTGCCACCAGCGGGAGGGGGAGCTCCTACAATGAGCAGTTCTTC. The encoded protein is CATSGRGSSYNEQFF.

The rearrangement joins TRBV13 to TRBJ2-1; unclear D gene. This CDR3 comprises 12 residues. CDR1 and CDR2 (germline): PRHDT, FYEKMQ (reference sequence). Trimming pared 4 bases from V and 5 bases from J, leaving 6 bases between. The chain's CDR3 is CASSSSHNEQFF. The CDR3 DNA follows: TGTGCCAGCAGCTCTTCCCACAATGAGCAGTTCTTC.

This clone was found once. V and J are TRBV7-2 and TRBJ2-1; 8 bases line up with TRBD2. V was pared by 0 bases and J by 9 bases, with 7 bases of the junction left unmatched. The CDR3 has 15 amino acids. CDR1 SGHTA and CDR2 FQGNSA come from the germline V gene. The CDR3 here is CASSLASGVSGEQFF. The CDR3, as DNA: TGTGCCAGCAGCTTAGCTAGCGGGGTATCTGGTGAGCAGTTCTTC.

The chain has TRBV15 and TRBJ1-4, with TRBD1 as a possible D gene (6 bases). The CDR3 is 15 residues long. Trimming pared 0 bases from V and 8 bases from J, leaving 13 bases between. CDR1 and CDR2 from the germline V gene are LNHNV and YYDKDF (reference sequence). As DNA, the CDR3 is TGTGCCACCAGCAGAGATTCGCAGGGACAAGAAAAACTGTTTTTT. This encodes CATSRDSQGQEKLFF.

The genes are TRBV28 and TRBJ2-7, with TRBD2 matching 10 bases. CDR1 and CDR2 from the germline V gene are MDHEN and SYDVKM. After removal of 3 bases from V and 0 bases from J, the junction contained 5 bases not matched to a gene. The CDR3 spans 16 residues. CDR3 sequence (DNA): TGTGCCAGCAGTTTTTTTATAGCGGGGGGCTCCTACGAGCAGTACTTC. This translates into CASSFFIAGGSYEQYF.

The V gene is TRBV3-1 (or the pseudogene TRBV3-2), the J gene TRBJ1-2; no definite D call. The CDR3 extends over 13 amino acids. Between the trimmed V and J ends, which lost 0 bases and 4 bases, there was a span of 6 bases. Per germline, CDR1 LGHDT and CDR2 YNNKEL (reference sequence). This CDR3 is CASSQEGSYGYTF. The CDR3 DNA sequence: TGTGCCAGCAGCCAAGAGGGCAGCTATGGCTACACCTTC.

The V call is TRBV6-5, the J call TRBJ1-4, with 8 bases lining up with TRBD1. The J segment lost 4 bases and the V segment lost 4 bases, leaving 8 bases of the junction unmatched. The CDR3 extends over 16 amino acids. Germline V gene lookup returns CDR1 MNHEY and CDR2 SVGAGI. CDR3 region: CASSSLGQAVNEKLFF. Here the CDR3 DNA reads TGTGCCAGCAGTTCCCTGGGACAGGCGGTTAATGAAAAACTGTTTTTT.

This clone is a singleton in its sample. The chain recombines TRBV28 with TRBJ1-2, with 9 bases fitting TRBD1. Germline V gene sequence: CDR1 MDHEN, CDR2 SYDVKM. The CDR3 has 16 amino acids. V lost 6 bases to trimming and J lost 0 bases; unmatched junction nucleotides: 8. DNA of the CDR3: TGTGCCAGCAGGCAACAGGGGGCCTTAGCTAACTATGGCTACACCTTC. This codes for CASRQQGALANYGYTF.